One and the same sample provided the 26 T cell receptor beta chains below, sequenced in a study of OX40 agonist ivuxolimab in advanced cancers. Some clones are missing from TCRdb's copy, which holds only in-frame ones; the method was immunoSEQ multiplex PCR. In the table there are tens of thousands of clones, nearly 90% of which are singletons. Specimen: CD4+ or CD8+ T cells sorted from blood, collected in a trial of the OX40 agonist ivuxolimab. The receptors were gathered from an adult with an advanced solid tumor such as melanoma, head and neck, liver or kidney cancer.

This clone came up once. The chain joins TRBV19 to TRBJ2-7, with D hard to call. Germline CDR1 LNHDA, CDR2 SQIVND (reference sequence). Trimming left V 4 bases short and J 0 bases short, with 1 base between. This CDR3 has 11 residues. The CDR3 spells CASSSSYEQYF. The CDR3 nucleotides are TGTGCCAGTAGTAGCTCCTACGAGCAGTACTTC.

CDR3 in DNA: TGTGCCAGCAGTTCCCTAGGCTTCTTGGGCGAGCAGTACTTC. As protein: CASSSLGFLGEQYF. The chain joins TRBV7-9 to TRBJ2-7, with D unresolved. This CDR3 is 14 amino acids long. The V end lost 6 bases, the J end lost 6 bases, and 18 bases lay between the germline ends. Germline CDR1 is SEHNR and CDR2 is FQNEAQ (reference sequence).

This chain links TRBV5-6 with TRBJ1-5; the D is unclear. The CDR3 has 15 amino acids. Germline lookup yields CDR1 SGHDT and CDR2 YYEEEE. The V and J ends lost 0 bases and 6 bases respectively, with 13 bases between them. In nucleotides, the CDR3 is TGTGCCAGCAGCTTGGCCGGAGTAGGTCGTCAGCCCCAGCATTTT. This encodes CASSLAGVGRQPQHF.

The rearrangement uses TRBV27 and TRBJ1-2, with unresolved D. This CDR3 spans 13 amino acids. Deletions cut 4 bases from V and 5 bases from J, with 11 bases between. Germline loops: CDR1 MNHEY, CDR2 SMNVEV (reference sequence). CDR3 in DNA: TGTGCCAGCAGTTCCACGCCCATATATGGCTACACCTTC. Its translation: CASSSTPIYGYTF.

The rearrangement links TRBV13 to TRBJ2-3; 14 bases agree with TRBD2. The CDR3 has 17 amino acids. Losses at the gene ends were 5 bases for V and 2 bases for J; bases not matched to a gene: 6. Germline V CDR1 and CDR2: PRHDT, FYEKMQ (reference sequence). The CDR3 nucleotides are TGTGCCAGCAGCACAAGGACTAGCGGGAGGAACACAGATACGCAGTATTTT. It codes for CASSTRTSGRNTDTQYF. Supplemented by reference TRBV13 and TRBJ2-3, the full variable domain reads AAGVIQSPRHLIKEKRETATLKCYPIPRHDTVYWYQQGPGQDPQFLISFYEKMQSDKGSIPDRFSAQQFSDYHSELNMSSLELGDSALYFCASSTRTSGRNTDTQYFGPGTRLTVL.

The rearrangement links TRBV28 to TRBJ2-3, with 8 positions matching TRBD2. The CDR3 spans 13 residues. Germline CDR1 reads MDHEN; CDR2 reads SYDVKM. Trimming removed 7 bases from V and 3 bases from J; junction bases left unmatched: 3. Written as DNA, the CDR3 is TGTGCCAGCAAACCTAGCGGGACAGATACGCAGTATTTT. It yields the protein CASKPSGTDTQYF.

The chain links TRBV27 to TRBJ2-7, with D perhaps matching TRBD1 (5 bases). V lost 4 bases to trimming and J lost 4 bases, with 14 bases between them. Germline V gene sequence: CDR1 MNHEY, CDR2 SMNVEV (reference sequence). The CDR3 extends over 14 amino acids. The CDR3: CASSYSDRRYEQYF. The CDR3 DNA reads TGTGCCAGCAGTTACTCCGACAGACGGTACGAGCAGTACTTC.

V is TRBV10-3 and J is TRBJ2-1; 12 bases map to TRBD2. CDR1 is ENHRY, CDR2 SYGVKD, per germline. The CDR3 runs 16 residues. V gave up 10 bases and J gave up 6 bases; unmatched junction bases: 13. DNA for the CDR3: TGTGCCACGAACCTCGGACTAGCGGGGACCGGCAATGAGCAGTTCTTC. It translates to CATNLGLAGTGNEQFF.

The chain recombines TRBV9 with TRBJ2-5; 12 bases fit TRBD2. The CDR3 contains 19 residues. Trimming cost V 3 bases and J 5 bases; bases outside gene matches: 17. CDR1 SGDLS and CDR2 YYNGEE come from the germline V gene. The CDR3 protein is CASSGSTSGRDLVTETQYF. In nucleotides, the CDR3 is TGTGCCAGCAGCGGATCGACTAGCGGGAGAGATCTGGTAACGGAGACCCAGTACTTC.

The rearrangement links TRBV7-6 to TRBJ1-3; D unresolved. The CDR3 runs to 19 residues. The germline CDR1 and CDR2 sequences are SGHVS and FNYEAQ. The ends were cut back, 2 bases at V and 0 bases at J, with 20 bases in the middle. CDR3 sequence reads: CASSLKWVGSSSSGNTIYF. Here the CDR3 DNA reads TGTGCCAGCAGCTTAAAGTGGGTTGGCAGCTCGAGCTCTGGAAACACCATATATTTT.

V gene TRBV7-2 combines with J gene TRBJ2-7, with D uncertain. With 1 base removed from V and 4 bases from J, the gap between germline ends came to 11 bases. Per germline, CDR1 SGHTA and CDR2 FQGNSA. CDR3 length equals 14 residues. In DNA, the CDR3 is TGTGCCAGCAGCTTAGTTGGTAGTGGGTACGAGCAGTACTTC. This gives the protein CASSLVGSGYEQYF.

The chain combines TRBV7-9 with TRBJ2-1, with TRBD2 matching over 10 bases. The CDR3 spans 15 residues. The germline gives CDR1 SEHNR, CDR2 FQNEAQ (reference sequence). Trimming took 11 bases from V and 6 from J; bases not matched to a gene: 13. Written as DNA, the CDR3 is TGTGCCTCATACAACCTAGCGGGAGTCATCAATGAGCAGTTCTTC. Translated, it gives CASYNLAGVINEQFF.

The chain has TRBV4-1 and TRBJ2-1; D unresolved. The CDR3 is 13 residues long. V lost 0 bases and J 13 bases, leaving 13 bases between the germline ends. Germline V CDR1 and CDR2: MGHRA, YSYEKL. The CDR3 loop reads CASSQDFYNAQFF. The CDR3 DNA follows: TGCGCCAGCAGCCAAGACTTCTACAATGCCCAGTTCTTC.

The chain couples TRBV5-1 to TRBJ1-5; TRBD1 agrees at 7 bases. Trimming took 2 bases from V and 3 from J; bases not matched to a gene: 5. The CDR3 totals 15 residues. From germline, CDR1 is SGHRS and CDR2 YFSETQ. This chain's CDR3 is CASSLTGAVNQPQHF. CDR3 sequence (DNA): TGCGCCAGCAGCTTAACAGGGGCGGTCAATCAGCCCCAGCATTTT.

This chain joins TRBV4-1 and TRBJ2-3; maybe TRBD2 (5 bases). V dropped 1 base and J dropped 1 base, with 15 bases sitting between them. The germline gives CDR1 MGHRA, CDR2 YSYEKL. The CDR3 totals 17 residues. CDR3 loop: CASSQGALSGGTDTQYF. The CDR3 DNA is TGCGCCAGCAGCCAAGGGGCACTGAGCGGAGGCACAGATACGCAGTATTTT.

The chain uses TRBV6-6 and TRBJ2-1; 10 bases match TRBD2. This CDR3 region has 14 residues. V lost 7 bases, J lost 5 bases, and 5 bases stayed unmatched. Germline V gene lookup returns CDR1 MNHNY and CDR2 SVGAGI (reference sequence). CDR3 in amino acids: CASNGLAADNEQFF. The CDR3 coding sequence is TGTGCCAGCAACGGACTAGCGGCCGACAATGAGCAGTTCTTC.

The gene calls are TRBV13 and TRBJ2-1; D call uncertain. Trimming pared 2 bases from V and 3 bases from J, leaving 8 bases between. Germline-derived CDR1 and CDR2 are PRHDT and FYEKMQ (reference sequence). This CDR3 spans 14 amino acids. The CDR3 sequence: CASSLRLHYNEQFF. The CDR3, as DNA: TGTGCCAGCAGCTTAAGGCTACACTACAATGAGCAGTTCTTC.

The chain joins TRBV28 to TRBJ2-5; the match to TRBD1 covers 9 bases. Unmatched junction bases numbered 11, after V lost 3 bases and J lost 12 bases. The CDR3 totals 14 residues. In germline, CDR1 is MDHEN, CDR2 SYDVKM. The DNA for the CDR3 is TGTGCCAGCAGTTTCTCGGGACAGGGTATTACTGAGTACTTC. Its protein is CASSFSGQGITEYF.

CDR3 in amino acids: CASSPDGLAGGSTGELFF. CDR3 nucleotides: TGTGCCAGCAGCCCGGACGGACTAGCGGGAGGGTCCACCGGGGAGCTGTTTTTT. The rearrangement uses TRBV5-6 and TRBJ2-2, with 15 bases identical to TRBD2. The V gene's germline CDR1 is SGHDT and CDR2 YYEEEE. The CDR3 is 18 amino acids. Trimming at V came to 4 bases and at J to 4 bases, leaving 8 bases not matched to a gene.

The chain links TRBV28 to TRBJ1-1; weak D call: TRBD1 (6 bases). CDR1 MDHEN and CDR2 SYDVKM come from the germline V gene. The CDR3 sequence is 16 residues long. Trimming pared 4 bases from V and 0 bases from J, leaving 15 bases between. CDR3 nucleotide sequence: TGTGCCAGCAGTTCGATTGGGGGCTGGATGAACACTGAAGCTTTCTTT. It encodes CASSSIGGWMNTEAFF.

The chain is built from TRBV19 and TRBJ2-7; D ambiguous. This CDR3 comprises 13 residues. V lost 9 bases to trimming and J lost 0 bases, with 12 bases between them. Germline assignment: CDR1 LNHDA and CDR2 SQIVND (reference sequence). CDR3: CASSSVGSYEQYF. CDR3 bases: TGTGCCAGCTCATCTGTGGGCTCCTACGAGCAGTACTTC.

Judged by abundance, this clone is medium-sized. The chain joins TRBV11-3 to TRBJ2-2; D unclear. V was shortened by 7 bases and J by 1 base, with 4 bases between the two germline ends. The CDR3 is made up of 12 amino acids. The V gene's germline CDR1 is SGHNT and CDR2 YENEEA. This chain's CDR3 is CASKVNTGELFF. The DNA for the CDR3 is TGTGCCAGCAAGGTGAACACCGGGGAGCTGTTTTTT.

This sequence joins TRBV9 and TRBJ2-1, with a tentative D call TRBD2 (6 bases). V was clipped by 4 bases and J by 6 bases, with 17 bases between them. CDR1 is SGDLS, CDR2 YYNGEE, per germline. The CDR3 sequence is 15 residues long. This CDR3 is CASSREFGAFNEQFF. The CDR3 DNA reads as TGTGCCAGCAGCCGGGAGTTTGGGGCATTCAATGAGCAGTTCTTC.

This clone was counted a few times. CDR3 DNA: TGTGCCAGCAGCTTGGCCCGGGAGCCTTACAATGAGCAGTTCTTC. This encodes CASSLAREPYNEQFF. The genes are TRBV5-5 and TRBJ2-1; perhaps TRBD2 as D (6 bases). The V gene lost 0 bases and the J gene lost 4 bases, with 11 bases spanning the gap. This CDR3 has 15 residues. The germline V gene encodes CDR1 SGHKS and CDR2 YYEKEE (reference sequence).

The table lists this clone with a few counts. This chain links TRBV30 with TRBJ1-1; no reliable D call. The CDR3 covers 15 residues. V was cut by 0 bases and J by 2 bases, with 13 bases left in between. Germline V CDR1 and CDR2: GTSNPN, SVGIG (reference sequence). DNA for the CDR3: TGTGCCTGGAGTGTATTTTCTGGGAGAAACACTGAAGCTTTCTTT. It translates to CAWSVFSGRNTEAFF. The entire variable domain, with the rest obtained from reference TRBV30 and TRBJ1-1, is as follows: SQTIHQWPATLVQPVGSPLSLECTVEGTSNPNLYWYRQAAGRGLQLLFYSVGIGQISSEVPQNLSASRPQDRQFILSSKKLLLSDSGFYLCAWSVFSGRNTEAFFGQGTRLTVV.

Only one count was recorded for this clone. The rearrangement joins TRBV5-1 to TRBJ2-3; 16 bases line up with TRBD2. V was pared by 3 bases and J by 5 bases, with 6 bases of the junction left unmatched. The length of the CDR3 is 17 residues. Germline V gene lookup returns CDR1 SGHRS and CDR2 YFSETQ. The CDR3 is CASSSTGLAGGGDTQYF. The DNA for the CDR3 is TGCGCCAGCAGCTCCACGGGACTAGCGGGAGGGGGAGATACGCAGTATTTT.